The clone carrying this T cell receptor (beta chain) was observed at least ten times. Its specificity is unknown. The record originates from a study of read filtering for tumor transcriptome and immune sequencing. Study information: Eight or nine patients were R-ISS I, approximately 15 were R-ISS II, 7 were R-ISS III. Points from the study as a whole: In IR-seq, single-read clonotypes were about 81.9% of clonotypes but 3% to 3.5% of reads.

Germline V gene data show CDR1 as SGHAT and CDR2 as FQNNGV. V shed 6 bases and J 3 bases; nucleotides not matched to a gene: 6. The CDR3 has 14 amino acids. At the time of active disease, bone marrow was collected from every patient. This library used roughly 0.4 ug RNA and molecular barcoded adaptors spanning alpha/delta and beta/gamma chains. MiXCR was run by TCRdb on the reads, yielding one entry per CDR3 protein. The sample records fewer than 45,000 distinct CDR3 sequences, 10% to 15% being singletons. V is TRBV11-2 and J is TRBJ2-5, with 8 bases that match TRBD1. The TCR was taken from a donor aged 40 or over with multiple myeloma. What was sequenced was a population of CD138-negative cells sorted from bone marrow. The CDR3: CASSYGQGKETQYF. The CDR3 bases are TGTGCCAGCAGTTACGGACAGGGTAAAGAGACCCAGTACTTC.